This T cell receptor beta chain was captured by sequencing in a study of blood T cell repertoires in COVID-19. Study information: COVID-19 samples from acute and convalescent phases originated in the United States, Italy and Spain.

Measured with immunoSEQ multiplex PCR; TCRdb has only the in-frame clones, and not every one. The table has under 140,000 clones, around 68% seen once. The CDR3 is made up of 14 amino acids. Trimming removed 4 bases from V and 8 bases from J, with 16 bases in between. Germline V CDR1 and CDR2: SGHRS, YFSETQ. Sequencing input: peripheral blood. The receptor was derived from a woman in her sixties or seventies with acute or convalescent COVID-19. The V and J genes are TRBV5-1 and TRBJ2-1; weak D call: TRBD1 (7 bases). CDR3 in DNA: TGCGCCAGCAGCAAACGACAGGGAGGCGATGAGCAGTTCTTC. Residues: CASSKRQGGDEQFF. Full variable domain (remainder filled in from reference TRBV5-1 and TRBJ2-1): KAGVTQTPRYLIKTRGQQVTLSCSPISGHRSVSWYQQTPGQGLQFLFEYFSETQRNKGNFPGRFSGRQFSNSRSEMNVSTLELGDSALYLCASSKRQGGDEQFFGPGTRLTVL.